The clone carrying this T cell receptor (beta chain) was found a few times. The antigen remains undetermined. Reverse transcribing all isolated RNA meant expressed TCRB transcripts were sequenced. The repertoire was sequenced with immunoSEQ multiplex PCR; TCRdb's copy has only in-frame clones and lacks some. The data hold 600,000 to 700,000 clones, with over 10% observed a single time. This CDR3 is 16 amino acids long. V was shortened by 2 bases and J by 0 bases, with 11 bases between the two germline ends. CDR1 and CDR2 (germline): MDHEN, SYDVKM. The record originates from a study of beta chain features in type 1 diabetes. Study-level results: Shortening of TCRB CDR3s, moderate but significant, appeared in all four CD4+ subsets of Type 1 diabetes patients.

The sample consisted of naive CD4+ T cells from blood. J is TRBJ1-5 and V is TRBV28; D remains ambiguous. The TCR comes from a man aged 18 to 29 with type 1 diabetes. CDR3 in DNA: TGTGCCAGCAGTTTAGAAGGGTACTATAGCAATCAGCCCCAGCATTTT. This translates into CASSLEGYYSNQPQHF.